This TCR beta chain came from a study of CD8 T cells in Susac syndrome. A quantity of about 0.5 to 1 ug RNA underwent reverse transcription using random hexamers. Via MiXCR, TCRdb re-called the immunoSEQ multiplex PCR reads, giving one row per CDR3 protein. The table records 100,000 to 150,000 distinct CDR3 sequences, roughly 80% of them present only once. Purification of the CD8+ and CD4+ T cells relied on negative isolation, and TEMRA cells underwent FACS enrichment. Germline V CDR1 and CDR2: SGHAT, FQNNGV. This CDR3 has 14 residues. The V gene lost 7 bases and the J gene lost 4 bases, with 13 bases spanning the gap.

The sequence came from a human donor with multiple sclerosis. The genes are TRBV11-2 and TRBJ2-2; D is possibly TRBD1 (6 bases). Material for sequencing was CD8+ T cells from PBMCs. The CDR3 DNA is TGTGCCAGCAAAGGACAGTACCGCACCGGGGAGCTGTTTTTT. Its translation is CASKGQYRTGELFF.